The present T cell receptor beta chain was sequenced within a study of T cell repertoires in cytomegalovirus infection. Study-level information: In public TCR beta signatures, there were indications of both CMV infection and matching HLA type.

This clonotype was counted a single time. Its cognate antigen is unknown. MiXCR, run by TCRdb on the reads, gives a single entry per CDR3 protein. The sample has about 440,000 distinct CDR3 sequences, approximately 31% seen once. Findings of the study overall: In two of eight donors, the top clonotype was HLA-C-restricted CMV-specific.

The source material was PBMCs. This TCR came from a human donor in good health (CMV status not recorded). Some clones in this sample may be carry-over from other donors' samples.

The CDR3, as DNA: TGCAGCTTGTCACGGTTGGTGGACGTTGACAATGAGCAGTTCTTC. Its protein is CSLSRLVDVDNEQFF. V is TRBV29-1 and J is TRBJ2-1, with D hard to call. CDR3 length equals 15 residues. Trimming removed 8 bases at V and 5 bases at J, with 22 bases between. CDR1 is SQVTM and CDR2 is ANQGSEA in the germline V gene.